This T cell receptor (beta chain) was captured in a study of cytomegalovirus exposure and HLA in healthy donors. A multiplex PCR was run with 60 Vbeta primers and 13 Jbeta primers. Using immunoSEQ multiplex PCR, the repertoire was profiled, and TCRdb retains in-frame clones only, with some absent. The table records about 190,000 clones, approximately 80% of them present only once. Regarding the study as a whole: Highly shared variants forming one cluster were likely a sequencing artifact. The authors later linked a missense DCLRE1C variant to TCR beta V- and J-gene trimming.

As concerns this clone: Its antigen remains unidentified.

The TCR was taken from a man aged 35 to 55 in good health and CMV-seropositive. Sequencing used PBMCs.

The CDR3 nucleotides read TGTGCCAGCTCACCTCCGCGAATGAACACTGAAGCTTTCTTT. Translated, it gives CASSPPRMNTEAFF. The chain employs TRBV18 and TRBJ1-1, with D unresolved. The V end lost 3 bases, the J end lost 0 bases, and 8 bases lay between the germline ends. Germline V gene lookup returns CDR1 KGHSH and CDR2 LQKENI. This CDR3 is 14 amino acids long.